Each of the 3 T cell receptor beta chains below was sequenced from the same sample in a study of cytotoxic CD8 clonotypes in ibrutinib-treated CLL (dated by TCRdb to 2020 to 2023). To prepare the library, the immunoSEQ multiplex PCR assay was applied. What TCRdb holds here is the immuneACCESS table cut down to in-frame rearrangements. Part of the clones is not present; checked against another copy, under half of the missing clones reflect an unresolved V gene, and the others are unexplained. The sample has some 310,000 clones on record, roughly 80% of them singletons. Approximately 7% of the sample lies in the top ten. The input for sequencing was PBMCs, taken before ibrutinib treatment. The receptors come from a human donor with chronic lymphocytic leukemia.

This sequence joins TRBV4-3 and TRBJ2-2; D not certain. V was trimmed by 2 bases and J by 3 bases, leaving 16 bases between them. This CDR3 contains 17 residues. Germline assignment: CDR1 LGHNA and CDR2 YSLEER. CDR3 DNA: TGCGCCAGCAGCCAAAGTGTGCCCAACGAGTACACCGGGGAGCTGTTTTTT. Its protein product is CASSQSVPNEYTGELFF.

The V gene is TRBV4-2, the J gene TRBJ1-3, with D maybe TRBD1 (6 bases). V lost 1 base, J lost 4 bases, and 14 bases lay in between. The germline V gene encodes CDR1 LGHNA and CDR2 YNFKEQ. The CDR3 consists of 16 residues. As DNA, the CDR3 is TGTGCCAGCAGCCAAGGATGGGGGGGCTCCGGAAACACCATATATTTT. Translating gives CASSQGWGGSGNTIYF.

The chain has TRBV4-1 and TRBJ2-7; 10 nucleotides align to TRBD2. Germline V gives CDR1 MGHRA, CDR2 YSYEKL. The length of the CDR3 is 17 residues. Unmatched junction bases numbered 10, after V lost 1 base and J lost 4 bases. The CDR3 is CASSQGASGSLIYEQYF. The DNA for the CDR3 is TGCGCCAGCAGCCAAGGGGCTAGCGGGAGTCTCATTTACGAGCAGTACTTC.